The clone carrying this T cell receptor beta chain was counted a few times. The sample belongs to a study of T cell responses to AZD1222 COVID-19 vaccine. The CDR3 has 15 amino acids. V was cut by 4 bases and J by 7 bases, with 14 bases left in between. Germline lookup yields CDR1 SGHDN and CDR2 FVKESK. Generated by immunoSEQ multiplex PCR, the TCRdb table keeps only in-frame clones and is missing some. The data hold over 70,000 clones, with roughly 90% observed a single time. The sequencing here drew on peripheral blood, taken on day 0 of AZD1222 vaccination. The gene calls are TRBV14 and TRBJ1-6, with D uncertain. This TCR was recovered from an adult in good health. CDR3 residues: CASSPLAHGNSPLHF. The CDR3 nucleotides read TGTGCCAGCAGCCCGTTAGCACATGGGAATTCACCCCTCCACTTT. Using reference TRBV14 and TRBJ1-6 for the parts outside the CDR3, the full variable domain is EAGVTQFPSHSVIEKGQTVTLRCDPISGHDNLYWYRRVMGKEIKFLLHFVKESKQDESGMPNNRFLAERTGGTYSTLKVQPAELEDSGVYFCASSPLAHGNSPLHFGNGTRLTVT.